The present entry profiles one T cell receptor (beta chain) with its context. Its antigen is currently unknown. This sample is part of a study of cytomegalovirus exposure and HLA in healthy donors. Study-wide results and caveats: Most subjects had HLA-A and HLA-B alleles reportedly predicted accurately by TCR beta sequences.

Trimming removed 8 bases at V and 6 bases at J, with 19 bases between. Germline CDR1 reads SGHVS; CDR2 reads FQNEAQ. This CDR3 has 14 residues. The study ran its PCR with 60 Vbeta and 13 Jbeta primers. Using immunoSEQ multiplex PCR, the repertoire was profiled, and TCRdb retains in-frame clones only, with some absent. Among some 150,000 clones listed, around 83% were seen once. The donors comprised healthy bone marrow donors. The clonotype comes from a woman aged 18-30 years in good health and CMV-seronegative. The V gene is TRBV7-8, the J gene TRBJ1-2, with a possible D match to TRBD1 (6 bases). Sequencing used PBMCs. The CDR3 sequence: CASGTLGQGHGYTF. The CDR3 region has the DNA TGTGCCAGCGGCACCCTGGGGCAGGGGCATGGCTACACCTTC.